The T cell receptor (beta chain) described here comes from a study of CD8 T cells in Susac syndrome. Random hexamers were used to reverse transcribe roughly 0.45 to 1 ug of RNA. Amplification of the TCR beta CDR3 was carried out by immunoSEQ multiplex PCR, which spanned a total of 54 Vbeta and 13 Jbeta segments. TCRdb re-analysed the immunoSEQ multiplex PCR reads in MiXCR, keeping a single row per CDR3 protein. The data contain 160,000 or so distinct CDR3 sequences, about 95% of them singletons. From blood CD8+ and CD4+ T cells, the TCR beta chain was sequenced. Treatment-naive patients with stable or active relapsing-remitting disease were the multiple sclerosis controls. Negative magnetic isolation gave CD8+ and CD4+ cells; FACS enriched CD8+ TEMRA. The V gene's germline CDR1 is SQVTM and CDR2 ANQGSEA. The V segment lost 5 bases and the J segment 2 bases; nucleotides outside the gene matches: 4. The CDR3 runs 13 residues.

The chain uses TRBV29-1 and TRBJ2-7; 9 nucleotides agree with TRBD2. Sequenced: CD8+ T cells from PBMCs. The clonotype was recovered from a human donor with multiple sclerosis. CDR3 region: CSVLAGDPYEQYF. CDR3 DNA: TGCAGCGTTTTAGCGGGAGACCCCTACGAGCAGTACTTC.